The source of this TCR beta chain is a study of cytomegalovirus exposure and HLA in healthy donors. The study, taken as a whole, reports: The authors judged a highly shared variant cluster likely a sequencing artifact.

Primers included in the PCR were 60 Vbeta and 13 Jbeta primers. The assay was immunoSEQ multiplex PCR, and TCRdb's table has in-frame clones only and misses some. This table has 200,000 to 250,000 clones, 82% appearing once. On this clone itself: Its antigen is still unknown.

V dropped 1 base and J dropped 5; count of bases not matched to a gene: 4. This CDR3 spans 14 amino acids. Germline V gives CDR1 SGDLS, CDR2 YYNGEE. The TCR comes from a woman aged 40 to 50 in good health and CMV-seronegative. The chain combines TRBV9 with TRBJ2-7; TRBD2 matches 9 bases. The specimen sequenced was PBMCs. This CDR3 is CASSVLAGSDEQYF. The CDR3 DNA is TGTGCCAGCAGCGTACTAGCGGGAAGCGACGAGCAGTACTTC.